The source of this T cell receptor (beta chain) is a study of PD-L1 blockade in urothelial cancer. Turning to the study itself: Male patients with bladder-origin urothelial cancer numbered about 90% of the 29. Broader study findings: Patients with durable benefit had greater blood expansion of tumor-associated TCR clones 3 weeks into treatment.

As to this clone: The antigen is not known.

The CDR3 contains 15 residues. V was cut by 4 bases and J by 4 bases, with 15 bases left in between. Germline CDR1 and CDR2: LNHDA and SQIVND (reference sequence). Profiled with immunoSEQ multiplex PCR; TCRdb holds only in-frame clones, not every one. This sample yields over 100,000 clones, of which roughly 90% are seen a single time; around 3.7% belongs to the top ten. Time point: peripheral blood 6 weeks after treatment start. The chain has TRBV19 and TRBJ2-3; D call uncertain. The source is a man in his fifties or sixties with urothelial cancer. The sample in question was PBMCs, obtained around atezolizumab (anti-PD-L1) treatment. The CDR3 loop is CASSNGLTFADTQYF. CDR3 coding DNA: TGTGCCAGTAGTAACGGTCTTACCTTCGCAGATACGCAGTATTTT.